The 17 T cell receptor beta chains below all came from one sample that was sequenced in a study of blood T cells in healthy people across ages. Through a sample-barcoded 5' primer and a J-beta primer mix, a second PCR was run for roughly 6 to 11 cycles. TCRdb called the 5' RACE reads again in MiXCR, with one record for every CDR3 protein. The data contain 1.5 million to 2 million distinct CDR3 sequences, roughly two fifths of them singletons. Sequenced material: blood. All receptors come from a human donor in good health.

This CDR3 reads CASSRVARAEAFF. In DNA, the CDR3 is TGTGCCAGCAGTAGAGTCGCTCGAGCTGAAGCTTTCTTT. V gene TRBV12-3 or TRBV12-4 combines with J gene TRBJ1-1; D gene ambiguous. This CDR3 comprises 13 residues. Between the trimmed V and J ends, which lost 5 bases and 6 bases, there was a span of 13 bases.

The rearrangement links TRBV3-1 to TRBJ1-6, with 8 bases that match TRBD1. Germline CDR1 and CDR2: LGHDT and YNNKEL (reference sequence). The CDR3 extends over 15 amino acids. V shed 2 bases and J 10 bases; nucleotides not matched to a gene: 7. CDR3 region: CASSQSGQGRSPLHF. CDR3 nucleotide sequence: TGTGCCAGCAGCCAATCCGGACAGGGTCGCTCACCCCTCCACTTT.

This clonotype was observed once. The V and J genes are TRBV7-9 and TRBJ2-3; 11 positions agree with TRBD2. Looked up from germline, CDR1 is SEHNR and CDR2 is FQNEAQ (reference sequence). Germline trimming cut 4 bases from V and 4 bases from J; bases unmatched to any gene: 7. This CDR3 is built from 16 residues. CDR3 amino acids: CASSSRLAGLSDTQYF. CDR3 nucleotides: TGTGCCAGCAGCTCTCGACTAGCGGGGCTCTCAGATACGCAGTATTTT.

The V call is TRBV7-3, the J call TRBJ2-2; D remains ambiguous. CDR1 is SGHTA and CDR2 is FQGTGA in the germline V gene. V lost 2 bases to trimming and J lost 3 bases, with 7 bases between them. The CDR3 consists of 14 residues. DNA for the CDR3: TGTGCCAGCAGCTTATATCCTGACACCGGGGAGCTGTTTTTT. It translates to CASSLYPDTGELFF.

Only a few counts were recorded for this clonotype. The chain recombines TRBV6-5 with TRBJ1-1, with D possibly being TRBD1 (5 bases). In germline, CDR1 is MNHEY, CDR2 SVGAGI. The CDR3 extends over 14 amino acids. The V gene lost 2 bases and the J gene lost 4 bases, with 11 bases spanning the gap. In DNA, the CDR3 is TGTGCCAGCAGTTACGGTTCGGGGGGCACTGAAGCTTTCTTT. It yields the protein CASSYGSGGTEAFF.

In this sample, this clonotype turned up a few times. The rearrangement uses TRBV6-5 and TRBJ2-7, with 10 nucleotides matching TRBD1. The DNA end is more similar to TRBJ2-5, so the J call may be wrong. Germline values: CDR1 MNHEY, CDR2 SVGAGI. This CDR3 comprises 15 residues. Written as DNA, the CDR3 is TGTGCCAGCAGGAAGACCGGGACAGGGGAAGAGACCCAGTACTTC. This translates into CASRKTGTGEETQYF.

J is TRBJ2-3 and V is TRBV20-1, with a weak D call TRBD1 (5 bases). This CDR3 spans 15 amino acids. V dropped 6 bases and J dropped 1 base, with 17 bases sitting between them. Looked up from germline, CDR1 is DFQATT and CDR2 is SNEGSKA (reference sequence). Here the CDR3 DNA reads TGCAGTGCCCCCCGGTTAGGGGAAGGCACAGATACGCAGTATTTT. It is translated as CSAPRLGEGTDTQYF.

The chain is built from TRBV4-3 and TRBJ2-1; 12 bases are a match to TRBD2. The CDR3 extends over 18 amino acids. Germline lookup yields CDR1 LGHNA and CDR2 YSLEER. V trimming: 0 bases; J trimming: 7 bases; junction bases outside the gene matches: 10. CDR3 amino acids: CASSQESPLAGGPNEQFF. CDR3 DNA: TGCGCCAGCAGCCAAGAGTCCCCCCTAGCGGGGGGGCCGAATGAGCAGTTCTTC.

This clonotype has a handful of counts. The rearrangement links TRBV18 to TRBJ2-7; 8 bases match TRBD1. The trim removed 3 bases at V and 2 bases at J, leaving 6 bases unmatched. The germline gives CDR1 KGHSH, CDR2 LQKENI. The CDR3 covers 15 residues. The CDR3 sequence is CASSPSPDRAYEQYF. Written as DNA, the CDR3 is TGTGCCAGCTCACCGTCGCCGGACAGGGCCTACGAGCAGTACTTC.

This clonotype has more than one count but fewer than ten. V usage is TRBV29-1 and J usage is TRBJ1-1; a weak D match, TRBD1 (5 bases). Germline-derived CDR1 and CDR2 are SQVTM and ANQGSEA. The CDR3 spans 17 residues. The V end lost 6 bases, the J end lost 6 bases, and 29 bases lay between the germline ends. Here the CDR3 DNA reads TGCAGCGTGGAAAGGACTGATTTCGGGGGGGACCGGTCTGAAGCTTTCTTT. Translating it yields CSVERTDFGGDRSEAFF.

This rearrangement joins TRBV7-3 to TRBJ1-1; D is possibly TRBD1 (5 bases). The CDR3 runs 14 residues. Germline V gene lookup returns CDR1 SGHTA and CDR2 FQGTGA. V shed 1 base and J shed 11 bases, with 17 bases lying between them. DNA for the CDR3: TGTGCCAGCAGCTTAAGTCCAGGGTATTTTGAGGCTTTCTTT. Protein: CASSLSPGYFEAFF.

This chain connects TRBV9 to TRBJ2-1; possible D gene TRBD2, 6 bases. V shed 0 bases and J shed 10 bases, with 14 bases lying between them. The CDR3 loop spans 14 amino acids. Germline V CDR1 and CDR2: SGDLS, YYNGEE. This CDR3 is CASSVAGLGAEQFF. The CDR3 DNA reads TGTGCCAGCAGCGTAGCGGGACTCGGAGCAGAGCAGTTCTTC.

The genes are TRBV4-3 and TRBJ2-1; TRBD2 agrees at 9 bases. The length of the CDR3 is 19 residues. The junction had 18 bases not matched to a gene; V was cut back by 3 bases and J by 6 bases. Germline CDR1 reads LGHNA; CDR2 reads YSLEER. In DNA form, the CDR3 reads TGCGCCAGCAGCCACCCCCCTTTGACTTTAGCGGGGGACTCCAATGAGCAGTTCTTC. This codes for CASSHPPLTLAGDSNEQFF.

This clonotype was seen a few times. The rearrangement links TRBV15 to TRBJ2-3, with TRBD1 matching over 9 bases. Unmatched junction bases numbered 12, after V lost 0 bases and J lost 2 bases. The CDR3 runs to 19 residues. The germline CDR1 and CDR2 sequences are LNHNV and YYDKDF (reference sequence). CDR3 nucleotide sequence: TGTGCCACCAGCAGAGATCAAGCCGGGACAGGGACTTTCACAGATACGCAGTATTTT. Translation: CATSRDQAGTGTFTDTQYF.

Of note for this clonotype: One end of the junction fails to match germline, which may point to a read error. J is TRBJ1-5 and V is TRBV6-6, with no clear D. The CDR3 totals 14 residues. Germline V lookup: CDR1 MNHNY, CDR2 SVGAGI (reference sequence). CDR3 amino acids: CACSAAGAAQPQHF. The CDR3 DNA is TGTGCCTGCAGTGCCGCGGGAGCGGCTCAGCCCCAGCATTTT.

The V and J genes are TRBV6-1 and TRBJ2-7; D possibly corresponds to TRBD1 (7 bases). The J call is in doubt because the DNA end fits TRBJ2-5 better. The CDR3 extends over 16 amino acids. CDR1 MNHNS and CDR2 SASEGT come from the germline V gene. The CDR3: CASSRGGGSRWETQYF. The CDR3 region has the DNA TGTGCCAGCAGCCGAGGAGGGGGCTCAAGGTGGGAGACCCAGTACTTC.

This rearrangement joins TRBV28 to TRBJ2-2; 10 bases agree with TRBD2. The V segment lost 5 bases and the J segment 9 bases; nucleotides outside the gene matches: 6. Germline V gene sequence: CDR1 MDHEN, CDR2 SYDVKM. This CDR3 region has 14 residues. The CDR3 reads CASSRAGGHWELFF. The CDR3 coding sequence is TGTGCCAGCAGTCGAGCGGGGGGGCACTGGGAGCTGTTTTTT.